The sequence of this TCR beta chain was determined in a study of T cell responses to AZD1222 COVID-19 vaccine. Produced via immunoSEQ multiplex PCR; TCRdb's table is partial and in-frame only. The sample includes tens of thousands of clones, around nine tenths seen only once; the top ten take roughly an eighth. The germline CDR1 and CDR2 sequences are SQVTM and ANQGSEA. This CDR3 spans 13 amino acids. The V end was cut by 4 bases, the J end by 0 bases, with 9 bases between. The clonotype comes from an adult who received the AZD1222 COVID-19 vaccine. V is TRBV29-1 and J is TRBJ1-2; D unresolved. Specimen: peripheral blood, collected 28 days after the second AZD1222 dose. CDR3 in amino acids: CSVVWQANYGYTF. In nucleotides, the CDR3 is TGCAGCGTTGTGTGGCAGGCTAACTATGGCTACACCTTC.